A selection of T cell receptor beta chains follows, all from one sample in a study of T-cell reconstitution after alpha-beta-depleted transplantation in children. One entry per CDR3 protein, called by TCRdb with MiXCR from the PCR reads. The sample includes 490,000 or so distinct CDR3 sequences, about 11% seen only once; the top ten take roughly 2%. Sequences were derived from PBMCs, sampled before TCRalphabeta/CD19-depleted stem cell transplant. Receptors originate from a child under 10 years old with inherited bone marrow failure, due to receive a stem cell transplant. Both conserved end residues are part of each CDR3. Each record gives: J gene, V gene, CDR3 length, CDR3 protein.

TRBJ1-1 | TRBV29-1 | 12 | CSVQKGGAEAFF
TRBJ2-5 | TRBV30 | 13 | CAWRTGGGETQYF
TRBJ2-2 | TRBV20-1 | 16 | CSARPHGGRMTGELFF
TRBJ2-7 | TRBV7-9 | 16 | CASSQLVGGRAYEQYF
TRBJ1-5 | TRBV2 | 13 | CASIASFNQPQHF
TRBJ1-2 | TRBV30 | 13 | CAWGTSVNYGYTF
TRBJ2-7 | TRBV7-2 | 15 | CASSLDSEMNYEQYF
TRBJ2-7 | TRBV6-5 | 15 | CASSYAGTGIHEQYF
TRBJ2-1 | TRBV27 | 13 | CASSLSIYNEQFF
TRBJ2-7 | TRBV5-1 | 16 | CASSFGSGLGSYEQYF
TRBJ2-1 | TRBV7-2 | 15 | CASSLPGRGGGEQFF
TRBJ2-1 | TRBV7-9 | 14 | CASSPQSGSYEQFF
TRBJ2-7 | TRBV27 | 16 | CASSLLWRAGVAEQYF
TRBJ2-5 | TRBV20-1 | 15 | CSARNMRLAAETQYF
TRBJ2-5 | TRBV5-4 | 16 | CASSLEVGLAWETQYF
TRBJ2-3 | TRBV18 | 15 | CASSFGQAGTDTQYF
TRBJ2-2 | TRBV6-2/TRBV6-3 | 17 | CASSYYRTGDGTGELFF
TRBJ1-5 | TRBV12-3/TRBV12-4 | 16 | CASTPDRGDSNQPQHF
TRBJ2-1 | TRBV12-3/TRBV12-4 | 14 | CASSYGGVYNEQFF
TRBJ2-3 | TRBV20-1 | 15 | CSAFGLAGAGDTQYF
TRBJ2-1 | TRBV12-5 | 13 | CASGLDLNNEQFF
TRBJ2-5 | TRBV12-3/TRBV12-4 | 14 | CASSLLSGQETQYF
TRBJ2-5 | TRBV4-2 | 16 | CASSQDRGQGWKTQYF
TRBJ2-7 | TRBV4-3 | 17 | CASSQDKVGGRVYEQYF
TRBJ2-5 | TRBV10-3 | 16 | CAISGSGQGEQETQYF
TRBJ2-3 | TRBV6-5 | 15 | CASSYRGPAPDTQYF
TRBJ2-7 | TRBV20-1 | 10 | CSARLYEQYF
TRBJ2-4 | TRBV28 | 15 | CASSTRDRVSDIQYF
TRBJ2-2 | TRBV12-3/TRBV12-4 | 15 | CASSLQGAHTGELFF
TRBJ2-1 | TRBV29-1 | 12 | CSVAPSGREQFF
TRBJ2-1 | TRBV29-1 | 15 | CSVVGGGWSYNEQFF
TRBJ2-7 | TRBV28 | 15 | CASSRWTSGSNEQYF
TRBJ2-7 | TRBV21-1 | 16 | CASSKAIEPPTYEQYF